The present T cell receptor beta chain was sequenced within a study of cytomegalovirus exposure and HLA in healthy donors. Study-wide findings and caveats: A likely sequencing artifact accounted for one observed cluster of highly shared sequence variants. Previous analysis showed most TCR beta V segments were productive about 87% or about 30% of the time.

Primers for the PCR totalled 60 Vbeta and 13 Jbeta. Clones were read by immunoSEQ multiplex PCR, and TCRdb kept only the in-frame ones, dropping some. The sample has about 37,000 clones. Concerning this clone: The antigen is not known.

The germline V and J ends were trimmed by 3 bases and 3 bases, with 5 bases remaining between them. Germline V gives CDR1 DFQATT, CDR2 SNEGSKA (reference sequence). This CDR3 is built from 11 residues. V and J are TRBV20-1 and TRBJ1-2; D uncertain. The sequenced sample consisted of PBMCs. This receptor was identified in a human donor in good health. The DNA for the CDR3 is TGCAGTGCTAGGTCTGACTATGGCTACACCTTC. Translating it yields CSARSDYGYTF.